The 8 T cell receptor beta chains given below trace back to one sample, sequenced in a study of blood T cell repertoires in COVID-19. TCRdb keeps only in-frame clones here, not all; method: immunoSEQ multiplex PCR. The sample has tens of thousands of clones, about 80% seen once; the top ten hold 28%. The specimen sequenced was peripheral blood. Receptors originate from a man between 65 and 85 years old with acute or convalescent COVID-19.

This clone turned up a few times. The rearrangement links TRBV6-2 or TRBV6-3 to TRBJ1-5, with 9 bases identical to TRBD1. V was pared by 6 bases and J by 11 bases, with 14 bases of the junction left unmatched. The CDR3 loop spans 15 amino acids. Germline V CDR1 and CDR2: MNHEY, SVGEGT. The CDR3 DNA reads as TGTGCCAGCAGCTCAGAGGGACAGGGCCGAGGGGCCCAGCATTTT. Translated, it gives CASSSEGQGRGAQHF.

This clone was picked up a small number of times. J is TRBJ2-2 and V is TRBV9; D gene unclear. CDR1 is SGDLS, CDR2 YYNGEE, per germline. Trimming stripped 0 bases from V and 0 bases from J, with 6 bases between. The CDR3 runs 15 residues. The CDR3 region has the DNA TGTGCCAGCAGCGTAGATACTGCGAACACCGGGGAGCTGTTTTTT. It codes for CASSVDTANTGELFF.

This chain uses TRBV12-3 or TRBV12-4 with TRBJ2-1; a weak D match, TRBD1 (5 bases). The V and J ends lost 4 bases and 9 bases respectively, with 7 bases between them. This CDR3 has 11 residues. The CDR3 DNA sequence: TGTGCCAGCAGTTCTAGGGGTGAGCAGTTCTTC. This codes for CASSSRGEQFF.

The chain carries TRBV5-4 and TRBJ2-5, with D possibly being TRBD1 (5 bases). Trimming pared 0 bases from V and 7 bases from J, leaving 13 bases between. Germline V gives CDR1 SGHNT, CDR2 YYREEE (reference sequence). The CDR3 is made up of 14 amino acids. Written as DNA, the CDR3 is TGTGCCAGCAGCTTGGATGCAGGGATTGGGACCCAGTACTTC. Protein sequence: CASSLDAGIGTQYF. Together with reference TRBV5-4 and TRBJ2-5, the CDR3 gives the full variable domain: ETGVTQSPTHLIKTRGQQVTLRCSSQSGHNTVSWYQQALGQGPQFIFQYYREEENGRGNFPPRFSGLQFPNYSSELNVNALELDDSALYLCASSLDAGIGTQYFGPGTRLLVL.

J is TRBJ2-2 and V is TRBV6-2 or TRBV6-3, with TRBD1 as a possible D gene (5 bases). The germline V and J ends were trimmed by 4 bases and 3 bases, with 18 bases remaining between them. The CDR3 spans 17 residues. The germline gives CDR1 MNHEY, CDR2 SVGEGT. The DNA of the CDR3 is TGTGCCAGCAGTTCCAGGGTTTACGGTTCCGACACCGGGGAGCTGTTTTTT. Residues: CASSSRVYGSDTGELFF.

The CDR3 protein is CASSVDLTGVVTEAFF. The CDR3 DNA is TGTGCCAGCAGCGTAGATCTCACAGGGGTGGTCACTGAAGCTTTCTTT. The V gene is TRBV9, the J gene TRBJ1-1; 7 bases map to TRBD1. The CDR3 contains 16 residues. Germline CDR1 is SGDLS and CDR2 is YYNGEE. Trimming cost V 0 bases and J 4 bases; bases outside gene matches: 9.

The chain couples TRBV24-1 to TRBJ2-2; 7 bases are a match to TRBD2. The CDR3 extends over 14 amino acids. Germline V gene data show CDR1 as KGHDR and CDR2 as SFDVKD. With V trimmed by 7 bases and J by 4 bases, 5 bases remained unmatched. The CDR3: CATRPSGGTGELFF. Here the CDR3 DNA reads TGTGCCACCAGGCCCTCGGGGGGCACCGGGGAGCTGTTTTTT.

This clone has only one observation. The V gene is TRBV6-5, the J gene TRBJ1-1; perhaps TRBD1 as D (5 bases). Trimming left V 2 bases short and J 3 bases short, with 13 bases between. The CDR3 covers 15 residues. Germline V gives CDR1 MNHEY, CDR2 SVGAGI. CDR3 residues: CASSYGQGRDTEAFF. In DNA, the CDR3 is TGTGCCAGCAGTTACGGGCAGGGAAGGGACACTGAAGCTTTCTTT.